This TCR beta chain comes out of a study of shared clonotypes between healthy human individuals. Across the whole study: The study used three CD4 naive, three CD4 memory, two CD8 naive and one CD8 memory plate per donor.

Method: immunoSEQ multiplex PCR; TCRdb's copy keeps in-frame clones and lacks some. The data contain around 2,000,000 clones, about 95% of them seen just once; the ten biggest clones take up around 1.2%. CD45RO-negative cells were positively selected for CCR7, leaving out terminally differentiated effector memory CD45RA+ cells. Germline-derived CDR1 and CDR2 are LNHNV and YYDKDF (reference sequence). CDR3 size: 14 residues. Trimming shortened V by 0 bases and J by 6 bases, and 12 bases separated the two germline ends. The source of this sequence is a man between 18 and 35 years old in good health. The chain links TRBV15 to TRBJ2-7, with D perhaps given as TRBD1 or TRBD2 (6 bases each). Specimen: naive CD8+ T cells sorted from blood. CDR3 DNA sequence: TGTGCCACCAGCAGAGATAAAGGGGGGCTCGAGCAGTACTTC. Encoded protein: CATSRDKGGLEQYF.